Given below is one T cell receptor (beta chain) in context. By its share of the sample, this clonotype is medium-sized (0.01 to 0.1%). Its antigen has not been determined. The input lacks base qualities; no much larger clone sits a single base away. The sample is drawn from a study of human CD8 memory T cell subsets (dated by TCRdb to about 2020). For the wider study: The clonal relationships among stem-like (TSTEM), progenitor exhausted-like (TPEX) and effector memory CD8+ T cell subsets were assessed by comparing the TCRbeta repertoires of these subsets. TCRbeta repertoires were obtained from TSTEM, TPEX and effector memory subsets contributed by each of about 6 donors.

The CDR3 holds 15 amino acids from the cysteine to the phenylalanine. Only the CDR3 portion is preserved as DNA: 45 bases, with reading frame beginning at the first base. After removal of 4 bases from V and 2 bases from J, the junction retains 6 bases not matched to a gene. Taken from the germline V gene (reference sequence), the CDR1 and CDR2 loops are SEHNR and FQNEAQ. Density gradient separation was used to isolate peripheral blood mononuclear cells from buffy coats of healthy donors. The study enriched total CD8+ T cells through negative magnetic separation using EasySep or MojoSort CD8+ T cell isolation kits. An RNeasy Mini Kit was used to extract total RNA from duplicate vials of 150,000 sorted CD8+ T cells per subset. PBMCs were used either fresh or after cryopreservation in fetal bovine serum containing 10% DMSO. CD8+ T cell subsets were sorted to purity by fluorescence-activated cell sorting on a FACSAria III.

Here is what the overall study found, with its caveats: The stem-like TSTEM and TPEX subsets each shared clonotypes with effector memory cells, but the TSTEM and TPEX repertoires had minimal overlap with each other, suggesting distinct antigen spectra. Based on Chao1 estimates, TSTEM subsets appeared to have greater repertoire diversity than TPEX subsets, which could potentially reflect a broader range of specificities. Similarly high normalized Shannon-Wiener diversity was shown by TSTEM and TPEX subsets, whereas comparatively lower diversity was seen in effector memory subsets. Only TCRbeta chains were sequenced, and repertoire comparisons were based on 5 to 7 donors, with testing performed by paired t-tests and Bonferroni correction.

A Human TCR Profiling Kit was used to prepare UMI-labeled 5' RACE TCRbeta libraries. Every TCRbeta library was prepared in parallel with an identical number of PCR cycles. In the original analysis: Each TCRbeta library contained between roughly 2,700 and 20,000 functional CDR3beta clonotypes. UMI extraction and consensus assembly used MIGEC 1.2.9, requiring at least three reads per UMI. MiXCR 3.0.3 was used to extract the in-frame CDR3beta repertoires. Each sample was downsampled to 42,000 randomly selected UMIs before diversity metrics were computed in VDJtools 1.2.1. For the top 3,000 clones of each sample pair, the repertoire overlap metrics D, R and F2 were calculated in VDJtools. Through fastp at Q25 and MiXCR, TCRdb rebuilt clones from the public reads, retaining in-frame beta chains. Identical CDR3 protein sequences are pooled into one entry, listed with their most common genes and DNA. In this record, the V and J calls reflect TCRdb's handling and not the investigators' own analysis. Across this sample there are some 7,400 distinct CDR3 sequences, with roughly 3.9% seen only once. The ten largest clonotypes hold about 40% of the sample.

The chain is encoded by TRBV7-9 joined to TRBJ2-3; the central 7 bases match TRBD1. Sequencing was done on a sample of CD8+ T cells from PBMCs. This clonotype was sampled from a human donor in good health. The CDR3 sequence is CASSSRDSHTDTQYF. The nucleotides are TGTGCCAGCAGCTCCCGGGACAGTCACACAGATACGCAGTATTTT.